This T cell receptor beta chain was recovered during a study of OX40 agonist ivuxolimab in advanced cancers. General study findings and limits: There was clonal expansion of CD4+ and CD8+ blood T cells by week 6 at 0.1 to 3.0 mg/kg.

Generated by immunoSEQ multiplex PCR, the TCRdb table keeps only in-frame clones and is missing some. The repertoire has more than 7,000 clones, about nine tenths of them found once; the top ten carry 10% to 12%. A remark on this clone: The antigen remains unidentified.

Blood samples were obtained at baseline, cycle 4 day 1, and cycle 7 day 1. Germline V CDR1 and CDR2: SGHNT, YENEEA. There are 16 residues in the CDR3. Trimming removed 2 bases from V and 3 bases from J; junction bases left unmatched: 6. The chain carries TRBV11-3 and TRBJ2-5; 10 positions match TRBD2. The specimen comprised CD4+ or CD8+ T cells sorted from blood, sampled in a trial of the OX40 agonist ivuxolimab. The sequence was obtained from an adult with an advanced solid tumor such as melanoma, head and neck, liver or kidney cancer. DNA for the CDR3: TGTGCCAGCAGCTTACGAAGCGGGGGGGCCGAAGAGACCCAGTACTTC. It codes for CASSLRSGGAEETQYF.